This record looks at one TCR beta chain sequence and its context. Alongside a J-beta primer mix, a sample-barcoded 5' primer served in a second PCR lasting 7 to 11 cycles. TCRdb re-analysed the 5' RACE reads in MiXCR, keeping a single row per CDR3 protein. The profile shows 1.8 million or so distinct CDR3 sequences, roughly two fifths of them singletons. These data are taken from a study of blood T cells in healthy people across ages. V dropped 8 bases and J dropped 0 bases, with 11 bases sitting between them. CDR1 and CDR2 (germline): SQVTM, ANQGSEA. The CDR3 loop spans 12 amino acids. Source material: blood. This TCR came from a human donor in good health. The V call is TRBV29-1, the J call TRBJ2-7, with D possibly being TRBD1 (5 bases). The CDR3 DNA reads TGCAGCATAACAGGAACCTCCTACGAGCAGTACTTC. Amino acid sequence: CSITGTSYEQYF.